Sequencing of this T cell receptor beta chain was carried out in a study of cytomegalovirus exposure and HLA in healthy donors. General study points: Specific recognition of CMV antigens was confirmed in vitro for three chains (all CMV-associated). The authors enumerated roughly 160 TCR beta chains as linked to cytomegalovirus.

V was shortened by 1 base and J by 4 bases, with 17 bases between the two germline ends. Per germline, CDR1 MDHEN and CDR2 SYDVKM. The CDR3 has 16 residues. The data were produced by immunoSEQ multiplex PCR, yet TCRdb's version contains in-frame clones alone and is incomplete. The data show roughly 330,000 clones, roughly nine tenths seen once. Concerning this clone itself: Its antigen is still unknown.

Sequencing input: PBMCs. This sequence originates from a woman aged 25 to 45 in good health and CMV-seropositive. The chain combines TRBV28 with TRBJ2-7; possibly TRBD1 for D (6 bases). The CDR3 sequence: CASSLSTPRGRYEQYF. CDR3 in DNA: TGTGCCAGCAGTTTATCCACCCCCAGGGGCCGATACGAGCAGTACTTC.